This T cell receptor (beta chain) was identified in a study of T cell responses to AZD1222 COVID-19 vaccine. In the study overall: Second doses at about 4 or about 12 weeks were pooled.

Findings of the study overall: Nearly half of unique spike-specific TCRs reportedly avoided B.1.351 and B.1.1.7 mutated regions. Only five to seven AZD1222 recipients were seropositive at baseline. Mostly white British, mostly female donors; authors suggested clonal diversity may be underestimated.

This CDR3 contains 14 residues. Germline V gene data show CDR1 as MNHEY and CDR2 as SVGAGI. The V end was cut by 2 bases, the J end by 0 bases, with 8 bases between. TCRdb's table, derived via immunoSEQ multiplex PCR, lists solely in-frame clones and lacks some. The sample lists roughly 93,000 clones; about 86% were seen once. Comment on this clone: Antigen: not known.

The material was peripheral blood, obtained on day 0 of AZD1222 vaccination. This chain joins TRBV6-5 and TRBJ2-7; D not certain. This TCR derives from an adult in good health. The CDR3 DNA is TGTGCCAGCAGTTACGGACCGAACTCCTACGAGCAGTACTTC. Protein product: CASSYGPNSYEQYF.